The sequence of this TCR beta chain was determined in a study of cytomegalovirus exposure and HLA in healthy donors. Of note for this clone: As yet, its antigen is unknown.

Study-wide findings and caveats: Cytomegalovirus association was listed for 170 or so TCR beta chains. Through in vitro validation, three CMV-associated chains were shown to be specific for CMV antigens. Among TCR beta chains of equal frequency, HLA-associated ones were more clonally expanded in a later analysis. Per a later analysis, about 17,000 TCR beta sequences showed association with HLA alleles at 0.05 false discovery rate.

In the PCR, 60 Vbeta and 13 Jbeta primers were used. Clones were sequenced by immunoSEQ multiplex PCR, and TCRdb holds only the in-frame ones, with some missing. The sample lists 150,000 to 200,000 clones, around 72% occurring once. Germline V gene lookup returns CDR1 SGHTA and CDR2 FQGNSA. The V segment lost 4 bases and the J segment 5 bases; nucleotides outside the gene matches: 2. The CDR3 is made up of 12 amino acids. The TCR originated in a man between 35 and 55 years old in good health and CMV-seropositive. The sequencing input was PBMCs. The J gene is TRBJ2-7, the V gene TRBV7-2; 7 positions agree with TRBD2. This CDR3 is CASSWGGDEQYF. The CDR3 region has the DNA TGTGCCAGCAGCTGGGGGGGGGACGAGCAGTACTTC.